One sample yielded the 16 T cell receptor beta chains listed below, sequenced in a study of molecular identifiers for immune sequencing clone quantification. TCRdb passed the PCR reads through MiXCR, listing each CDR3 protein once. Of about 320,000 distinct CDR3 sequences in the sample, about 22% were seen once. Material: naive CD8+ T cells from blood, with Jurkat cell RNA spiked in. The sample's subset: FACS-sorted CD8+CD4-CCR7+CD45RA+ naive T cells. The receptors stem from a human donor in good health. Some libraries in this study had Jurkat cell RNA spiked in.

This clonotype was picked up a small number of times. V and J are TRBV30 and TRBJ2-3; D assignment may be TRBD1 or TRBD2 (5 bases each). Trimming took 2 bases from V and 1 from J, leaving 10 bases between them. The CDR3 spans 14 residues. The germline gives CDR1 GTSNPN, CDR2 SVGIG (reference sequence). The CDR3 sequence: CAWSTGRGTDTQYF. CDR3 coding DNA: TGTGCCTGGAGTACGGGGCGGGGCACAGATACGCAGTATTTT.

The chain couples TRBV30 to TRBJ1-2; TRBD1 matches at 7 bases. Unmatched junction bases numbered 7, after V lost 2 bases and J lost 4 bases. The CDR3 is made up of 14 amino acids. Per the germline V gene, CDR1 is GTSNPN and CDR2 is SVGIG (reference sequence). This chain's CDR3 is CAWSWTGPFYGYTF. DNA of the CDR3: TGTGCCTGGAGTTGGACAGGTCCTTTCTATGGCTACACCTTC.

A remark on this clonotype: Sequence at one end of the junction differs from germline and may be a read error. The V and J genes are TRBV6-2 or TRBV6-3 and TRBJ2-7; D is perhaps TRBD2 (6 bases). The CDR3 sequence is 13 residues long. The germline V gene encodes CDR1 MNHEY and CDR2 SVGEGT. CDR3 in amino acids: CTSIATGGYEQYF. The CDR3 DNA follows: TGTACCAGCATCGCGACCGGGGGCTACGAGCAGTACTTC.

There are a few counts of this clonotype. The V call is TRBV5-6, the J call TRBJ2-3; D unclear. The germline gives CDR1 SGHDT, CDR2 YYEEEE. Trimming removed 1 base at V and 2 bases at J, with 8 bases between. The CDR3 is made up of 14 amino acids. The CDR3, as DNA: TGTGCCAGCAGCTTGCCCAGGAACACAGATACGCAGTATTTT. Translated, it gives CASSLPRNTDTQYF.

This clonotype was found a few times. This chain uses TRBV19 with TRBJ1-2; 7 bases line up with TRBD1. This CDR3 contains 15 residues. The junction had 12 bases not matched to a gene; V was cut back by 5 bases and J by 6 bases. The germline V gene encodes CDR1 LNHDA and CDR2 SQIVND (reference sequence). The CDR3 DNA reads TGTGCCAGTAGTGCTTACCTACAGGGGCTGCATGGCTACACCTTC. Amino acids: CASSAYLQGLHGYTF.

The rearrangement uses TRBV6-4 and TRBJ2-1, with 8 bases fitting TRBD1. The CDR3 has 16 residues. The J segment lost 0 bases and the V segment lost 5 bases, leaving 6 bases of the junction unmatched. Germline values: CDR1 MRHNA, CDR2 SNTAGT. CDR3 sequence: CASSPTGVSSYNEQFF. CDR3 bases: TGTGCCAGCAGTCCGACAGGGGTAAGCTCCTACAATGAGCAGTTCTTC.

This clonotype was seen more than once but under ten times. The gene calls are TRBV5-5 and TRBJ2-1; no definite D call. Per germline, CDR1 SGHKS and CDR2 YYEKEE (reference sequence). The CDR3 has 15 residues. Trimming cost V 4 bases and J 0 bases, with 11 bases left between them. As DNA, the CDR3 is TGTGCCAGCAGCGAGGCGTCCAGCTCCTACAATGAGCAGTTCTTC. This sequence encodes CASSEASSSYNEQFF.

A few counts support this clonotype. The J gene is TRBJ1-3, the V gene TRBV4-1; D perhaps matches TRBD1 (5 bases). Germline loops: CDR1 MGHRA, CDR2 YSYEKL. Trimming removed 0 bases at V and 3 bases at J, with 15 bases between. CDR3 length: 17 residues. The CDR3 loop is CASSQEGPGRLGNTIYF. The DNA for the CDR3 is TGCGCCAGCAGCCAAGAGGGACCAGGGCGCCTTGGAAACACCATATATTTT.

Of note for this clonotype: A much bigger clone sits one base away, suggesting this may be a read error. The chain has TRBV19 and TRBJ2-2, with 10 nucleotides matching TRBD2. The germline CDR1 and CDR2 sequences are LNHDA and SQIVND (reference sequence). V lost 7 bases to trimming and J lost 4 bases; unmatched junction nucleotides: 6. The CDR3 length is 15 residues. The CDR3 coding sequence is TGTGCCAGTAAAATCGCTAGCGGGAGCACCGGGGAGCTGTTTTTT. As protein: CASKIASGSTGELFF.

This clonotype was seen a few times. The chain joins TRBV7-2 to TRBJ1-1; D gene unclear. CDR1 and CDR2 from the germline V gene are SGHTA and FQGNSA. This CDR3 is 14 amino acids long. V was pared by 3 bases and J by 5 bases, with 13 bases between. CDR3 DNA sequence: TGTGCCAGCAGCTTCTCGGAGCCCCTAACTGAAGCTTTCTTT. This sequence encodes CASSFSEPLTEAFF.

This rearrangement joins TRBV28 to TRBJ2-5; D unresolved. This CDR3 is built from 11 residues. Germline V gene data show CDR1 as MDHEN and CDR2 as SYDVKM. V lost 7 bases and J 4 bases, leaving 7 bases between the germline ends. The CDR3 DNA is TGTGCCAGCAAAACCGGAGAGACCCAGTACTTC. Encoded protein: CASKTGETQYF.

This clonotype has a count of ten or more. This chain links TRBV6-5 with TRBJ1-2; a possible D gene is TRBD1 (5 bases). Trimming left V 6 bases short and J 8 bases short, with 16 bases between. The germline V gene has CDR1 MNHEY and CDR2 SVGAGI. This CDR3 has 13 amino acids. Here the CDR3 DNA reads TGTGCCAGCAGGCTAACAGGAGCGTACGGCTACACCTTC. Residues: CASRLTGAYGYTF.

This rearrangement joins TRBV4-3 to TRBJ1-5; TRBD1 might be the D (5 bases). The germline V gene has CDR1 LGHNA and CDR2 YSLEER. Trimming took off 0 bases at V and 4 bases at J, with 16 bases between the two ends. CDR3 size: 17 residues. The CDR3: CASSQDRNPGNNQPQHF. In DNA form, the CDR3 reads TGCGCCAGCAGCCAAGATAGGAACCCAGGGAATAATCAGCCCCAGCATTTT.

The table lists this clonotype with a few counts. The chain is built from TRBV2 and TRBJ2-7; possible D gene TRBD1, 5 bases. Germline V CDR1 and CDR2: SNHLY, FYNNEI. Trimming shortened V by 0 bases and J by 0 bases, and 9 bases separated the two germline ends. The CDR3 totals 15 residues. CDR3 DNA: TGTGCCAGCAGTGAAGCGCTTGGGGCCTCCTACGAGCAGTACTTC. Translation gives CASSEALGASYEQYF.

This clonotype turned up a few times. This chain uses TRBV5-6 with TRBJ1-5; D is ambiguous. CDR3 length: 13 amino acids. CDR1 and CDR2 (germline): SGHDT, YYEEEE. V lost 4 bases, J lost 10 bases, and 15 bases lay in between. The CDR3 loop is CASSPGPAQPQHF. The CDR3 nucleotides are TGTGCCAGCAGCCCTGGCCCGGCTCAACCCCAGCATTTT.

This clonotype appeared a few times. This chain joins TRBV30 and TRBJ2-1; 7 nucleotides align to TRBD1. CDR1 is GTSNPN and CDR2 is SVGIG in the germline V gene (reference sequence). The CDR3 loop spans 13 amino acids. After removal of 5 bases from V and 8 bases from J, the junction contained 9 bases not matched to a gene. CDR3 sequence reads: CAWATGVRDEQFF. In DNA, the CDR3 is TGTGCCTGGGCAACAGGGGTAAGGGATGAGCAGTTCTTC.